The sequence of this TCR beta chain was determined in a study of CD8 T cells in Susac syndrome. Study as a whole: Patients with Susac syndrome, at blood draw, were therapy-naive, on corticosteroids, or on intravenous immunoglobulin alone.

The CDR3 spans 15 residues. J lost 2 bases, V lost 0 bases, and 7 bases had no gene match. Germline CDR1 is GTSNPN and CDR2 is SVGIG (reference sequence). The RNA, about 0.5 to 1 ug, was put through reverse transcription using random hexamers. Across 54 Vbeta and 13 Jbeta, immunoSEQ multiplex PCR amplified TCR beta CDR3. TCRdb fed the immunoSEQ multiplex PCR reads into MiXCR, producing one record per CDR3 protein. The profile shows around 150,000 distinct CDR3 sequences, over 90% of them singletons. Sequencing of TCR beta was performed on blood CD8+ T cells and on blood CD4+ T cells. FACS was used to enrich TEMRA cells, whereas the CD8+ and CD4+ T cells were obtained by negative isolation.

The source of this sequence is a human donor with Susac syndrome. The specimen was CD4+ T cells from PBMCs. The chain employs TRBV30 and TRBJ2-7; 7 bases agree with TRBD1. In DNA form, the CDR3 reads TGTGCCTGGAGTGTAGAGGGGGCCAGGCCCTACGAGCAGTACTTC. As protein: CAWSVEGARPYEQYF.